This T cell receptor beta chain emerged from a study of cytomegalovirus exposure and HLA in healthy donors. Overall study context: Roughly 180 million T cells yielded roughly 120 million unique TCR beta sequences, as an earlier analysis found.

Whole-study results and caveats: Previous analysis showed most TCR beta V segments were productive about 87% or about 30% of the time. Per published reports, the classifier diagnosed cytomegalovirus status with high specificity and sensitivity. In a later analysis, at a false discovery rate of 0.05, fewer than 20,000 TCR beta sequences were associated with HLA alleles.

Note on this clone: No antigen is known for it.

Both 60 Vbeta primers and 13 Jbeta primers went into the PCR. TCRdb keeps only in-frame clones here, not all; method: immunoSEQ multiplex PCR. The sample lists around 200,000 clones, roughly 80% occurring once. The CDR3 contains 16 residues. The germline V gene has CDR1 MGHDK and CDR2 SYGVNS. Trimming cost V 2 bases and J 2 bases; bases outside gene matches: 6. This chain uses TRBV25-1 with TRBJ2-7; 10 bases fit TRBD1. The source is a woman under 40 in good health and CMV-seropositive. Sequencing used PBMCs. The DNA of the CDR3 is TGTGCCAGCAGTGAAAGCCGGGACAGGGGCACCTACGAGCAGTACTTC. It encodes CASSESRDRGTYEQYF.